This T cell receptor beta chain derives from a study of Graves' ophthalmopathy and Graves' hyperthyroidism. Amplifying from RNA transcripts, the study obtained TCR beta CDR3 regions. HTBI-primed RT-PCR formed the first round, and a multiplex PCR formed the second. TCRdb re-called the multiplex PCR reads with MiXCR, one entry per CDR3 protein. This sample has 300,000 to 350,000 distinct CDR3 sequences, with roughly 17% found just once. The CDR3 runs to 15 residues. The germline CDR1 and CDR2 sequences are SGHRS and YFSETQ. Trimming took 1 base from V and 3 from J, leaving 13 bases between them. If patients had other autoimmune diseases, uncontrolled infections, pregnancy or lactation, they were excluded.

The chain links TRBV5-1 to TRBJ1-2; unclear D gene. The sequenced sample was peripheral blood. The origin of this receptor is an adult man with Graves' ophthalmopathy. The CDR3 bases are TGCGCCAGCAGCTTGAGCGCGGCGAGGGACTATGGCTACACCTTC. This gives the protein CASSLSAARDYGYTF. Looking up the rest from reference TRBV5-1 and TRBJ1-2 gives the full variable domain: KAGVTQTPRYLIKTRGQQVTLSCSPISGHRSVSWYQQTPGQGLQFLFEYFSETQRNKGNFPGRFSGRQFSNSRSEMNVSTLELGDSALYLCASSLSAARDYGYTFGSGTRLTVV.